This T cell receptor beta chain was found in a study of cytomegalovirus exposure and HLA in healthy donors. Overall study context: Some 87 million unique TCRs from HLA-typed donors were held in an early release of data.

V was trimmed by 3 bases and J by 4 bases, leaving 12 bases between them. Germline CDR1 reads SGHVS; CDR2 reads FQNEAQ. This CDR3 has 15 amino acids. General observations from the study: Certain sequence variants were highly shared and formed a cluster, and this cluster was likely a sequencing artifact.

It was with 60 Vbeta and 13 Jbeta primers that the PCR ran. Study processing details: An analysis that came later counted around 80 million unique TCR beta chains, approximately 10 million shared. Sequencing was performed with immunoSEQ multiplex PCR; in TCRdb, only in-frame clones are kept and a portion is missing. The V and J calls and clone size are taken from that table; D and trimming were inferred from the DNA. The sample shows 150,000 to 200,000 clones, 55% to 70% of them seen only once. As for this clone: The antigen remains undetermined.

J is TRBJ1-4 and V is TRBV7-8; tentatively, D is TRBD1 (6 bases). Sample: PBMCs. The TCR sequence derives from a middle-aged woman in good health and CMV-seropositive. The chain's CDR3 is CASSFEQGFNEKLFF. The CDR3, as DNA: TGTGCCAGCAGCTTTGAACAGGGATTTAATGAAAAACTGTTTTTT. Full variable domain (missing parts from reference TRBV7-8 and TRBJ1-4): GAGVSQSPRYKVAKRGQDVALRCDPISGHVSLFWYQQALGQGPEFLTYFQNEAQLDKSGLPSDRFFAERPEGSVSTLKIQRTQQEDSAVYLCASSFEQGFNEKLFFGSGTQLSVL.